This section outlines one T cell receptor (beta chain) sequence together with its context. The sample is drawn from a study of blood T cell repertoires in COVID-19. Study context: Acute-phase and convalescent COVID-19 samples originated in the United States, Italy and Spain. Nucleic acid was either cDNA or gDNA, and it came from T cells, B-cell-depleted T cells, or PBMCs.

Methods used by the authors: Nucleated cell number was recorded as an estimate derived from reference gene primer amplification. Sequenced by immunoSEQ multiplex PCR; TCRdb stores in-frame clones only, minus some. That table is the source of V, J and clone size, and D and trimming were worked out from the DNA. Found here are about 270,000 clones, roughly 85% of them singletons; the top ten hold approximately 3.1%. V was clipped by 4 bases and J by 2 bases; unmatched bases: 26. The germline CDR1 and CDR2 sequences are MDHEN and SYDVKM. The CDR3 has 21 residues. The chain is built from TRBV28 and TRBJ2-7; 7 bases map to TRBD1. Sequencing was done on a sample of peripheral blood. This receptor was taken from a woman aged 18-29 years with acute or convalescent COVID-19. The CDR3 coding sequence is TGTGCCAGCAGTTGGGCGAGTCCCGCTCGGAGATCCGGGACAGTGACCTACGAGCAGTACTTC. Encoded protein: CASSWASPARRSGTVTYEQYF. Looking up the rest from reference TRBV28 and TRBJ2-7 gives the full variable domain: DVKVTQSSRYLVKRTGEKVFLECVQDMDHENMFWYRQDPGLGLRLIYFSYDVKMKEKGDIPEGYSVSREKKERFSLILESASTNQTSMYLCASSWASPARRSGTVTYEQYFGPGTRLTVT.